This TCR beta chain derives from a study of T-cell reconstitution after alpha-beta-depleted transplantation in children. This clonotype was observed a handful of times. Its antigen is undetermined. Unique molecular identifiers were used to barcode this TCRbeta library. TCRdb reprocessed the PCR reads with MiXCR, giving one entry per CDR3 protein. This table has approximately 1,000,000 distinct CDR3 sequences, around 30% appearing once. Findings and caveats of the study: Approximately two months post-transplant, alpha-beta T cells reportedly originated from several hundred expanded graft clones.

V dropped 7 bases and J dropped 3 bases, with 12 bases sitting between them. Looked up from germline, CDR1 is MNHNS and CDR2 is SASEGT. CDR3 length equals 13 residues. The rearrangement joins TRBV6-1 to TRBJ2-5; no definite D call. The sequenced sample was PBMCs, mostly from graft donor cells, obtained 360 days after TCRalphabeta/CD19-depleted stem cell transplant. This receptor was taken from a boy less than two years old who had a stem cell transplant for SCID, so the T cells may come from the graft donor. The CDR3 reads CASKGHEKETQYF. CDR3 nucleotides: TGTGCCAGCAAAGGGCATGAAAAAGAGACCCAGTACTTC.